Reported below is one T cell receptor beta chain. Germline V lookup: CDR1 SGHRS, CDR2 YFSETQ. The CDR3 covers 15 residues. V gave up 7 bases and J gave up 0 bases, with 15 bases separating them. This specimen belongs to a study of PD-L1 blockade in urothelial cancer. As for the study in general: T cells were recovered from blood samples at a median of approximately 150,000.

The data were produced by immunoSEQ multiplex PCR, yet TCRdb's version contains in-frame clones alone and is incomplete. The top ten hold approximately 4% of the sample, which has tens of thousands of clones, roughly 80% seen once. The sequence was collected from a man in his 70s with urothelial cancer. The input for sequencing was PBMCs, taken around atezolizumab (anti-PD-L1) treatment. The chain joins TRBV5-1 to TRBJ2-3; D perhaps matches TRBD2 (7 bases). The CDR3 loop reads CASALGGPSTDTQYF. The CDR3 nucleotides read TGCGCCAGCGCATTGGGGGGGCCGAGCACAGATACGCAGTATTTT.